The 22 T cell receptor beta chains given below trace back to one sample, sequenced in a study of T cell clones after liver transplantation. TCRdb's table, derived via immunoSEQ multiplex PCR, lists solely in-frame clones and lacks some. The sample has roughly 80,000 clones, about 84% seen once; the top ten hold about 0.52%. The sample here was CD4+ T cells from blood, taken roughly 3.5 years after liver transplant. All receptors come from a human patient who received a liver transplant. The graft donor may have given rise to some T cells.

Here the CDR3 DNA reads TGTGCCAGCAGCGTAGCCCCCACGGGCGGGGAGACCCAGTACTTC. Translation gives CASSVAPTGGETQYF. The chain joins TRBV9 to TRBJ2-5; weak D call: TRBD2 (5 bases). CDR1 SGDLS and CDR2 YYNGEE come from the germline V gene. V dropped 0 bases and J dropped 5 bases, with 14 bases sitting between them. CDR3 length: 15 residues.

The chain employs TRBV6-4 and TRBJ2-2; D possibly corresponds to TRBD2 (6 bases). Germline V gives CDR1 MRHNA, CDR2 SNTAGT. Trimming removed 7 bases from V and 5 bases from J, with 14 bases in between. The CDR3 has 14 residues. The CDR3 reads CASTPQAGTGELFF. The CDR3 DNA reads TGTGCCAGCACGCCCCAGGCGGGAACCGGGGAGCTGTTTTTT.

The chain uses TRBV5-1 and TRBJ1-2, with a possible D match to TRBD1 (5 bases). Trimming shortened V by 8 bases and J by 1 base, and 15 bases separated the two germline ends. The CDR3 extends over 14 amino acids. The germline CDR1 and CDR2 sequences are SGHRS and YFSETQ. The CDR3 here is CASSQAGNNYGYTF. As DNA, the CDR3 is TGCGCCAGTAGTCAGGCAGGGAATAACTATGGCTACACCTTC.

The sample holds one count of this clone. The gene calls are TRBV27 and TRBJ2-3; D is undetermined. This CDR3 is 16 amino acids long. CDR1 and CDR2 from the germline V gene are MNHEY and SMNVEV (reference sequence). V shed 0 bases and J shed 0 bases, with 10 bases lying between them. Here the CDR3 DNA reads TGTGCCAGCAGTTTATCGACCTATTCTAGCACAGATACGCAGTATTTT. Amino acids: CASSLSTYSSTDTQYF.

The J gene is TRBJ1-1, the V gene TRBV7-8; 7 bases line up with TRBD1. With V trimmed by 2 bases and J by 7 bases, 7 bases remained unmatched. Germline CDR1 reads SGHVS; CDR2 reads FQNEAQ. The CDR3 spans 14 residues. The CDR3 DNA reads TGTGCCAGCAGCTTAAGGCAGGGGGGGGATGAAGCTTTCTTT. Amino acids: CASSLRQGGDEAFF.

The V and J genes are TRBV27 and TRBJ2-7, with 7 nucleotides matching TRBD1. Losses at the gene ends were 5 bases for V and 5 bases for J; bases not matched to a gene: 9. CDR1 is MNHEY and CDR2 is SMNVEV in the germline V gene (reference sequence). CDR3 length: 14 residues. The CDR3 reads CASSPLDRANEQYF. The CDR3 coding sequence is TGTGCCAGCAGTCCCCTTGACAGGGCCAACGAGCAGTACTTC.

This chain links TRBV25-1 with TRBJ2-5; no definite D call. Trimming took off 5 bases at V and 4 bases at J, with 14 bases between the two ends. This CDR3 has 14 residues. Looked up from germline, CDR1 is MGHDK and CDR2 is SYGVNS. The CDR3 DNA reads as TGTGCCAGCAGTAAGACGGATGCTAGAGAGACCCAGTACTTC. Protein: CASSKTDARETQYF.

This rearrangement joins TRBV5-1 to TRBJ2-5; 10 bases are shared with TRBD2. The V gene end was trimmed by 4 bases and the J gene end by 1 base; junction bases not matched to a gene: 10. The CDR3 is 17 amino acids. Germline V lookup: CDR1 SGHRS, CDR2 YFSETQ. The CDR3 DNA is TGCGCCAGCAGCCAGTTCCCGACTAGCGGGTTCCAAGAGACCCAGTACTTC. Residues: CASSQFPTSGFQETQYF.

The V gene is TRBV7-9, the J gene TRBJ1-5, with D possibly being TRBD1 (6 bases). CDR1 and CDR2 (germline): SEHNR, FQNEAQ (reference sequence). V was clipped by 6 bases and J by 3 bases, with 15 bases between them. The CDR3 is made up of 15 amino acids. CDR3 in amino acids: CASSFGTSPNQPQHF. In nucleotides, the CDR3 is TGTGCCAGCAGTTTCGGGACATCCCCCAATCAGCCCCAGCATTTT.

This chain uses TRBV5-1 with TRBJ1-2; D unclear. This CDR3 spans 13 amino acids. Germline values: CDR1 SGHRS, CDR2 YFSETQ. V lost 0 bases to trimming and J lost 4 bases, with 7 bases between them. CDR3 coding DNA: TGCGCCAGCAGCTTGGAGGGCACCTATGGCTACACCTTC. Translating gives CASSLEGTYGYTF. Filled out from reference TRBV5-1 and TRBJ1-2, the complete variable domain reads KAGVTQTPRYLIKTRGQQVTLSCSPISGHRSVSWYQQTPGQGLQFLFEYFSETQRNKGNFPGRFSGRQFSNSRSEMNVSTLELGDSALYLCASSLEGTYGYTFGSGTRLTVV.

The rearrangement links TRBV28 to TRBJ2-5; 8 bases agree with TRBD2. Germline V lookup: CDR1 MDHEN, CDR2 SYDVKM. The CDR3 spans 15 residues. J gave up 13 bases and V 4 bases, and 17 bases lay outside the gene matches. CDR3 nucleotides: TGTGCCAGCAGTTCCAGGAGGCGGGAGGAATTTAAGGCGTACTTC. This encodes CASSSRRREEFKAYF.

The chain carries TRBV28 and TRBJ1-2; 8 nucleotides align to TRBD1. V shed 1 base, J shed 4 bases, and the junction held 8 bases outside the gene matches. The germline V gene has CDR1 MDHEN and CDR2 SYDVKM. The CDR3 totals 16 residues. The CDR3 reads CASSLLPGGAFYGYTF. CDR3 DNA: TGTGCCAGCAGTTTATTACCAGGGGGCGCTTTCTATGGCTACACCTTC.

This clone was counted a few times. The rearrangement joins TRBV19 to TRBJ1-2; D gene uncertain. CDR3 length: 12 residues. Germline lookup yields CDR1 LNHDA and CDR2 SQIVND (reference sequence). Between the trimmed V and J ends, which lost 10 bases and 6 bases, there was a span of 15 bases. For the CDR3, the DNA is TGTGCCACTTCGCTAAGGGAAGATGGCTACACCTTC. Encoded protein: CATSLREDGYTF.

V is TRBV27 and J is TRBJ2-5, with D perhaps matching TRBD1 (7 bases). CDR1 is MNHEY, CDR2 SMNVEV, per germline (reference sequence). The germline V and J ends were trimmed by 1 base and 5 bases, with 11 bases remaining between them. The CDR3 extends over 14 amino acids. The CDR3 region is CASSLFAGGETQYF. The CDR3 bases are TGTGCCAGCAGTTTATTTGCAGGGGGGGAGACCCAGTACTTC.

J is TRBJ1-3 and V is TRBV2; 8 nucleotides agree with TRBD1. There are 16 residues in the CDR3. V was pared by 8 bases and J by 0 bases, with 9 bases of the junction left unmatched. Germline CDR1 SNHLY, CDR2 FYNNEI. The CDR3: CASSGRQGFSGNTIYF. DNA of the CDR3: TGTGCCAGCTCCGGAAGACAGGGGTTCTCTGGAAACACCATATATTTT.

The chain combines TRBV11-2 with TRBJ2-1; tentatively, D is TRBD2 (6 bases). Germline assignment: CDR1 SGHAT and CDR2 FQNNGV. Trimming shortened V by 7 bases and J by 4 bases, and 20 bases separated the two germline ends. CDR3 length: 16 amino acids. In nucleotides, the CDR3 is TGTGCCAGCAAGGACTGGGGTGGGACTCGTTACAATGAGCAGTTCTTC. It yields the protein CASKDWGGTRYNEQFF.

The genes are TRBV5-1 and TRBJ2-1; D tentatively reads TRBD1 or TRBD2 (6 bases each). The germline CDR1 and CDR2 sequences are SGHRS and YFSETQ. The CDR3 is made up of 14 amino acids. With 7 bases removed from V and 5 bases from J, the gap between germline ends came to 16 bases. CDR3 sequence (DNA): TGCGCCAGCTTCGAGGGCGGGACAAACAATGAGCAGTTCTTC. Amino acids: CASFEGGTNNEQFF. The full variable domain, completed using reference TRBV5-1 and TRBJ2-1, is KAGVTQTPRYLIKTRGQQVTLSCSPISGHRSVSWYQQTPGQGLQFLFEYFSETQRNKGNFPGRFSGRQFSNSRSEMNVSTLELGDSALYLCASFEGGTNNEQFFGPGTRLTVL.

The J gene is TRBJ2-7, the V gene TRBV5-3, with 9 positions matching TRBD1. TRBV5-3 is given ORF status, its function remaining uncertain. The ends lost 5 bases at V and 3 bases at J; junction bases unmatched: 6. This CDR3 spans 14 amino acids. The CDR3 coding sequence is TGTGCCAGAAGGACCGGGACAGGGAACTACGAGCAGTACTTC. Its protein product is CARRTGTGNYEQYF.

V and J are TRBV5-1 and TRBJ1-4; TRBD1 is a possible D gene (5 bases). This CDR3 comprises 15 residues. Germline CDR1 SGHRS, CDR2 YFSETQ. V lost 4 bases, J lost 4 bases, and 14 bases lay in between. The CDR3 loop is CASSPRVGGNEKLFF. CDR3 bases: TGCGCCAGCAGCCCCCGGGTGGGGGGTAATGAAAAACTGTTTTTT.

V usage is TRBV2 and J usage is TRBJ2-1, with 10 bases lining up with TRBD2. The CDR3 covers 16 residues. CDR1 SNHLY and CDR2 FYNNEI come from the germline V gene. J lost 0 bases, V lost 4 bases, and 3 bases had no gene match. CDR3 loop: CASSGLAGASYNEQFF. The CDR3 DNA reads as TGTGCCAGCAGTGGGCTAGCGGGAGCCTCCTACAATGAGCAGTTCTTC.

This chain links TRBV19 with TRBJ2-3, with 15 bases fitting TRBD2. Germline assignment: CDR1 LNHDA and CDR2 SQIVND (reference sequence). Trimming at V came to 4 bases and at J to 4 bases, leaving 12 bases not matched to a gene. This CDR3 comprises 19 residues. CDR3 DNA sequence: TGTGCCAGTAGTACAGGGACTAGCGGGAGGATTGCGGGGTCAGATACGCAGTATTTT. This gives the protein CASSTGTSGRIAGSDTQYF.

The chain employs TRBV19 and TRBJ2-2; D may be TRBD1 (8 bases). This CDR3 comprises 15 residues. The V gene lost 8 bases and the J gene lost 6 bases, with 19 bases spanning the gap. Germline lookup yields CDR1 LNHDA and CDR2 SQIVND (reference sequence). The CDR3 loop is CASDRGGEVAGELFF. The DNA of the CDR3 is TGTGCCAGTGACAGGGGAGGGGAAGTCGCCGGGGAGCTGTTTTTT.